The 21 T cell receptor beta chains listed next were all sequenced from one sample in a study of OX40 agonist ivuxolimab in advanced cancers. Assay: immunoSEQ multiplex PCR; the TCRdb copy retains only in-frame clones and omits some. Altogether 40,000 to 45,000 clones are present, around 89% being singletons, with the ten largest covering 4.5% to 6%. The sequencing here drew on CD4+ or CD8+ T cells sorted from blood, taken in a trial of the OX40 agonist ivuxolimab. These receptors were taken from an adult with an advanced solid tumor such as melanoma, head and neck, liver or kidney cancer.

The rearrangement joins TRBV19 to TRBJ1-4; TRBD1 might be the D (5 bases). CDR3 length equals 13 residues. Germline loops: CDR1 LNHDA, CDR2 SQIVND (reference sequence). V lost 6 bases and J lost 7, with 12 bases in between. The CDR3 DNA follows: TGTGCCAGTAGGGCAGGGTCGGGTGAAAAACTGTTTTTT. Its protein is CASRAGSGEKLFF.

V and J are TRBV5-6 and TRBJ1-5; D is undetermined. The CDR3 has 13 residues. CDR1 and CDR2 (germline): SGHDT, YYEEEE. Trimming cost V 2 bases and J 9 bases, with 12 bases left between them. Here the CDR3 reads CASSFDAAAPQHF. The CDR3, as DNA: TGTGCCAGCAGCTTTGACGCCGCGGCGCCCCAGCATTTT.

The CDR3 here is CASSYSSGKETQYF. CDR3 coding DNA: TGTGCCAGCAGTTACTCGTCCGGGAAAGAGACCCAGTACTTC. The gene calls are TRBV6-5 and TRBJ2-5, with D possibly TRBD2 on 5 matching bases. The germline V gene has CDR1 MNHEY and CDR2 SVGAGI. The CDR3 is 14 amino acids. Trimming pared 0 bases from V and 3 bases from J, leaving 8 bases between.

This clone was picked up one time. The gene calls are TRBV6-1 and TRBJ2-5; D tentatively reads TRBD1 or TRBD2 (5 bases each). V gave up 4 bases and J gave up 5 bases, with 14 bases separating them. The CDR3 is 14 residues long. Per the germline V gene, CDR1 is MNHNS and CDR2 is SASEGT. CDR3 sequence (DNA): TGTGCCAGCAGTGTAGGGACGGTTACGGAGACCCAGTACTTC. Residues: CASSVGTVTETQYF.

V gene TRBV5-1 combines with J gene TRBJ2-1; 7 nucleotides match TRBD2. V was clipped by 0 bases and J by 10 bases; unmatched bases: 13. Germline V CDR1 and CDR2: SGHRS, YFSETQ. This CDR3 spans 16 amino acids. The CDR3 here is CASSLAGAGLPSEQFF. The CDR3 DNA sequence: TGCGCCAGCAGCTTGGCCGGAGCGGGACTTCCTAGCGAGCAGTTCTTC.

Worth noting for this clone: A junction boundary mismatches the germline segment, possibly from a read error. The chain employs TRBV10-1 and TRBJ2-1, with TRBD2 identical over 7 bases. The CDR3 runs to 14 residues. Germline CDR1 is WNHNN and CDR2 is SYGVQD (reference sequence). The CDR3 coding sequence is TGCGCCAGCAGTCCTAGCGGCTCCAACAATGAGCAGTTCTTC. Residues: CASSPSGSNNEQFF.

This clone has only a few counts. The V call is TRBV11-2, the J call TRBJ1-2; D gene ambiguous. The CDR3 extends over 13 amino acids. V lost 5 bases to trimming and J lost 4 bases, with 11 bases between them. Per the germline V gene, CDR1 is SGHAT and CDR2 is FQNNGV. The CDR3 DNA reads as TGTGCCAGCAGCCAGAGGGATGGCTATGGCTACACCTTC. It yields the protein CASSQRDGYGYTF. Supplemented by reference TRBV11-2 and TRBJ1-2, the full variable domain reads EAGVAQSPRYKIIEKRQSVAFWCNPISGHATLYWYQQILGQGPKLLIQFQNNGVVDDSQLPKDRFSAERLKGVDSTLKIQPAKLEDSAVYLCASSQRDGYGYTFGSGTRLTVV.

The CDR3, as DNA: TGTGCCAGCAGTTCAAGGACTAGAAGTCCCGCGGGGCCCCTACAAGAGACCCAGTACTTC. Encoded protein: CASSSRTRSPAGPLQETQYF. This sequence joins TRBV27 and TRBJ2-5; 7 nucleotides match TRBD2. CDR1 is MNHEY and CDR2 is SMNVEV in the germline V gene (reference sequence). The CDR3 is 20 amino acids. V was clipped by 4 bases and J by 2 bases; unmatched bases: 22.

V is TRBV7-3 and J is TRBJ2-2, with D perhaps assigned TRBD1 or TRBD2 (6 bases each). Germline loops: CDR1 SGHTA, CDR2 FQGTGA. The CDR3 extends over 16 amino acids. The germline V and J ends were trimmed by 2 bases and 1 base, with 11 bases remaining between them. The CDR3 bases are TGTGCCAGCAGCTTAGTCGGGGGCCTGAACACCGGGGAGCTGTTTTTT. This encodes CASSLVGGLNTGELFF.

V is TRBV30 and J is TRBJ2-2, with 13 bases fitting TRBD2. The CDR3 has 17 residues. The ends lost 8 bases at V and 5 bases at J; junction bases unmatched: 14. Germline V gene lookup returns CDR1 GTSNPN and CDR2 SVGIG (reference sequence). CDR3 in DNA: TGTGCCGGGGGGGGACTAGCGGGACCCGCGGGGACCGGGGAGCTGTTTTTT. Protein: CAGGGLAGPAGTGELFF.

Only a few counts were recorded for this clone. The chain combines TRBV5-1 with TRBJ1-4, with no clear D. Germline-derived CDR1 and CDR2 are SGHRS and YFSETQ. The ends were cut back, 0 bases at V and 8 bases at J, with 5 bases in the middle. The CDR3 contains 12 residues. The chain's CDR3 is CASSLAGEKLFF. The CDR3 DNA follows: TGCGCCAGCAGCTTGGCTGGGGAAAAACTGTTTTTT. Full variable domain (remainder filled in from reference TRBV5-1 and TRBJ1-4): KAGVTQTPRYLIKTRGQQVTLSCSPISGHRSVSWYQQTPGQGLQFLFEYFSETQRNKGNFPGRFSGRQFSNSRSEMNVSTLELGDSALYLCASSLAGEKLFFGSGTQLSVL.

J is TRBJ2-1 and V is TRBV5-1, with 9 bases aligning to TRBD2. The CDR3 has 15 residues. Germline V gene lookup returns CDR1 SGHRS and CDR2 YFSETQ. With 0 bases clipped from V and 7 bases from J, the junction kept 5 bases outside the gene matches. The CDR3 nucleotides read TGCGCCAGCAGCTTGGATAGGGGACTAGCAAATGAGCAGTTCTTC. This codes for CASSLDRGLANEQFF.

The gene calls are TRBV5-1 and TRBJ2-7; 8 bases fit TRBD2. The CDR3 totals 14 residues. V lost 4 bases and J lost 4; bases outside the gene matches: 7. The germline CDR1 and CDR2 sequences are SGHRS and YFSETQ. The CDR3 here is CASSEAGELYEQYF. CDR3 coding DNA: TGCGCCAGCAGCGAAGCGGGAGAGTTATACGAGCAGTACTTC.

The chain has TRBV19 and TRBJ2-2; D gene unclear. Trimming stripped 6 bases from V and 0 bases from J, with 11 bases between. The CDR3 runs 15 residues. Germline loops: CDR1 LNHDA, CDR2 SQIVND (reference sequence). CDR3 in DNA: TGTGCCAGTAGGGTGGAACCCCCGAACACCGGGGAGCTGTTTTTT. Residues: CASRVEPPNTGELFF.

V gene TRBV6-1 combines with J gene TRBJ2-5, with D hard to call. Trimming left V 0 bases short and J 0 bases short, with 8 bases between. This CDR3 is built from 15 residues. Looked up from germline, CDR1 is MNHNS and CDR2 is SASEGT. The CDR3 sequence is CASSEAYRYQETQYF. Here the CDR3 DNA reads TGTGCCAGCAGTGAAGCTTATCGGTACCAAGAGACCCAGTACTTC.

The J gene is TRBJ1-3, the V gene TRBV30, with D unresolved. V lost 1 base, J lost 4 bases, and 11 bases lay in between. CDR3 size: 14 residues. Looked up from germline, CDR1 is GTSNPN and CDR2 is SVGIG (reference sequence). CDR3 coding DNA: TGTGCCTGGAGTGCCTCCAGGAGCGGAAACACCATATATTTT. This codes for CAWSASRSGNTIYF.

The genes are TRBV2 and TRBJ2-2; weak D call: TRBD2 (6 bases). Germline CDR1 reads SNHLY; CDR2 reads FYNNEI. The V gene lost 5 bases and the J gene lost 1 base, with 11 bases spanning the gap. This CDR3 spans 15 amino acids. The CDR3 reads CASSWGLLNTGELFF. Here the CDR3 DNA reads TGTGCCAGCAGTTGGGGACTTTTGAACACCGGGGAGCTGTTTTTT.

This chain links TRBV6-6 with TRBJ1-5; D uncertain. Germline values: CDR1 MNHNY, CDR2 SVGAGI (reference sequence). This CDR3 is 15 amino acids long. The V gene lost 8 bases and the J gene lost 5 bases, with 19 bases spanning the gap. The DNA of the CDR3 is TGTGCCAGCGCCCCCTGGGGAGCGGGGTATCAGCCCCAGCATTTT. It encodes CASAPWGAGYQPQHF.

This rearrangement joins TRBV18 to TRBJ1-2; TRBD1 aligns across 8 bases. This CDR3 is 16 amino acids long. The V and J ends lost 4 bases and 9 bases, in that order; junction bases with no gene match: 16. CDR1 is KGHSH and CDR2 is LQKENI in the germline V gene. CDR3 sequence: CASSRSVRQGLNSYTF. The CDR3 DNA follows: TGTGCCAGCTCACGCTCCGTTCGACAGGGGCTTAATAGCTACACCTTC. Based on the CDR3 plus reference TRBV18 and TRBJ1-2, the full variable domain is NAGVMQNPRHLVRRRGQEARLRCSPMKGHSHVYWYRQLPEEGLKFMVYLQKENIIDESGMPKERFSAEFPKEGPSILRIQQVVRGDSAAYFCASSRSVRQGLNSYTFGSGTRLTVV.

The genes are TRBV5-1 and TRBJ2-7; D may be TRBD1 or TRBD2 (5 bases each). The CDR3 is 13 residues long. Germline lookup yields CDR1 SGHRS and CDR2 YFSETQ. V lost 2 bases, J lost 6 bases, and 12 bases lay in between. Here the CDR3 DNA reads TGCGCCAGCAGCTTTGAGGGGTTAGTCGAGCAGTACTTC. Residues: CASSFEGLVEQYF. The full variable domain, in which reference TRBV5-1 and TRBJ2-7 provide the parts outside the CDR3, is KAGVTQTPRYLIKTRGQQVTLSCSPISGHRSVSWYQQTPGQGLQFLFEYFSETQRNKGNFPGRFSGRQFSNSRSEMNVSTLELGDSALYLCASSFEGLVEQYFGPGTRLTVT.

CDR3 protein: CSVKGQGSYEQYF. CDR3 in DNA: TGCAGCGTGAAGGGACAGGGGTCCTACGAGCAGTACTTC. The chain has TRBV29-1 and TRBJ2-7; TRBD1 agrees at 10 bases. This CDR3 is built from 13 residues. The J segment lost 1 base and the V segment lost 6 bases, leaving 3 bases of the junction unmatched. Looked up from germline, CDR1 is SQVTM and CDR2 is ANQGSEA.